This is a list of T cell receptor beta chains from one sample in a study of molecular identifiers for immune sequencing clone quantification. TCRdb analysed the PCR reads with MiXCR anew, one entry per CDR3 protein. The repertoire holds hundreds of thousands of distinct CDR3 sequences, with roughly 23% as singletons. The specimen sequenced was naive CD8+ T cells from blood, with Jurkat cell RNA spiked in. The receptor source for this set is a human donor in good health. Some libraries in this study had Jurkat cell RNA spiked in. CDR3s include the opening cysteine and the closing phenylalanine or tryptophan. D genes are given only for firm matches. Part of the rows lack a size; the others show once, few, many or a class for expanded clones.

>TRBV6-2/TRBV6-3|few|TRBJ2-7|.
CASSYSTTRYLSGPYEQYF
TGTGCCAGCAGTTACTCGACTACTCGTTACCTATCAGGGCCCTACGAGCAGTACTTC
>TRBV29-1|many|TRBJ2-7|.
CSVEGPGSYEQYF
TGCAGCGTTGAGGGGCCCGGCTCCTACGAGCAGTACTTC
>TRBV13|.|TRBJ2-2|TRBD1
CASSYGQGLIGELFF
TGTGCCAGCAGCTACGGACAGGGGTTGATCGGGGAGCTGTTTTTT
>TRBV5-1|many|TRBJ2-7|.
CASGPLTSYEQYF
TGCGCCAGCGGCCCGTTGACTTCCTACGAGCAGTACTTC
>TRBV30|many|TRBJ1-1|.
CAWSKHMDTEAFF
TGTGCCTGGAGTAAACATATGGACACTGAAGCTTTCTTT
>TRBV6-1|many|TRBJ1-4|TRBD1
CASSPWGQGSPNEKLFF
TGTGCCAGCAGCCCTTGGGGACAGGGGAGCCCTAATGAAAAACTGTTTTTT
>TRBV7-9|many|TRBJ2-7|.
CASSEPGTRSREQYF
TGTGCCAGCAGCGAACCCGGGACACGTTCCCGGGAGCAGTACTTC
>TRBV7-9|many|TRBJ2-7|TRBD2
CASSPRGDEQYF
TGTGCCAGCAGCCCCCGGGGGGACGAGCAGTACTTC
>TRBV5-6|few|TRBJ2-7|.
CASSLGQGYGQYF
TGTGCCAGCAGCTTGGGTCAGGGCTACGGGCAGTACTTC
>TRBV6-2/TRBV6-3|many|TRBJ1-1|TRBD1
CASSDGPGQKASEAFF
TGTGCCAGCAGTGACGGACCGGGACAGAAGGCCTCTGAAGCTTTCTTT
>TRBV6-5|many|TRBJ1-1|.
CASSYGTGGGGTEAFF
TGTGCCAGCAGTTACGGTACAGGAGGGGGGGGCACTGAAGCTTTCTTT
>TRBV7-8|many|TRBJ2-2|TRBD1
CASSLEGQGWTGELFF
TGTGCCAGCAGCTTAGAGGGACAGGGGTGGACCGGGGAGCTGTTTTTT
>TRBV7-6|many|TRBJ2-2|.
CASQPMNTGELFF
TGTGCCAGCCAGCCCATGAACACCGGGGAGCTGTTTTTT
>TRBV30|few|TRBJ2-1|TRBD2
CAWSMVRAGGLHEQFF
TGTGCCTGGAGTATGGTCAGGGCGGGGGGTCTGCATGAGCAGTTCTTC
>TRBV5-6|many|TRBJ1-3|.
CASSLRQDGNTIYF
TGTGCCAGCAGCCTAAGACAGGATGGAAACACCATATATTTT